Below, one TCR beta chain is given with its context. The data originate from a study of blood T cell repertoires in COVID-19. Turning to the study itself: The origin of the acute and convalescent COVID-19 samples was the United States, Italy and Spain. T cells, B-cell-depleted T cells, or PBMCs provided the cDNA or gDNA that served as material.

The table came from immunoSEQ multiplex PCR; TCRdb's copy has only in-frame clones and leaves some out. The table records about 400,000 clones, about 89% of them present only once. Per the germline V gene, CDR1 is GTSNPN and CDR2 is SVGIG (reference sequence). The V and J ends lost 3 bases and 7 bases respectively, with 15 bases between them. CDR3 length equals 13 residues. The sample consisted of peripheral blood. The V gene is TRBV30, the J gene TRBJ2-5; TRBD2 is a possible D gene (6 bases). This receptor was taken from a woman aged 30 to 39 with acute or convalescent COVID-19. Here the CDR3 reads CAWSGGTGRTQYF. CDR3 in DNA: TGTGCCTGGAGCGGCGGGACTGGTAGGACCCAGTACTTC.